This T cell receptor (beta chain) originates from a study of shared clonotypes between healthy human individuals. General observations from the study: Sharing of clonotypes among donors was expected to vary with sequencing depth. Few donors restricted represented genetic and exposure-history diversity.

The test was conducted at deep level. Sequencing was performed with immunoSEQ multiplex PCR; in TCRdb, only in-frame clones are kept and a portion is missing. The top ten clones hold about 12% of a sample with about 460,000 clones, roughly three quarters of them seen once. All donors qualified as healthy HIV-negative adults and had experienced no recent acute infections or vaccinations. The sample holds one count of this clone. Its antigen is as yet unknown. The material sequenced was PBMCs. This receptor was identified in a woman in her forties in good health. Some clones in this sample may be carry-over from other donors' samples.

CDR3: CASGRGTGDFGYTF. The DNA of the CDR3 is TGCGCCAGCGGACGTGGGACAGGGGATTTTGGCTACACCTTC. V and J are TRBV5-1 and TRBJ1-2; 10 bases fit TRBD1. CDR3 length: 14 residues. Trimming cost V 7 bases and J 7 bases; bases outside gene matches: 10. Germline CDR1 reads SGHRS; CDR2 reads YFSETQ.